This T cell receptor beta chain appears in the sequencing data of a study of T-cell memory formation after mild COVID-19. The CDR3 runs to 17 residues. CDR1 KGHDR and CDR2 SFDVKD come from the germline V gene. The V end was cut by 4 bases, the J end by 1 base, with 15 bases between. General study points: Clones from the second wave (peaking day 37) had unconfirmed SARS-CoV-2 specificity. The main location of contracting CD4+ clones was CM and EM, and that of contracting CD8+ clones was EMRA. That cross-reactive memory joined was suggested by some responding clones appearing in pre-infection memory. Clones contracting day 15 to 85 were balanced CD4/CD8; later expanders leaned CD4+.

In its sample, this clonotype was seen a few times. Its specificity is unknown. TCRdb reprocessed the 5' RACE reads via MiXCR and lists one record per CDR3 protein. Here the sample spans 130,000 to 150,000 distinct CDR3 sequences, less than 20% being singletons. The chain recombines TRBV24-1 with TRBJ2-2, with D possibly being TRBD1 (6 bases). The receptor's source is an adult woman who had mild COVID-19 (a few samples of this study predate the infection). Cell type and time point are not known. The material sequenced was PBMCs or a T cell subset sorted from them (not recorded which). The CDR3 nucleotides are TGTGCCACCAGTGACCCCGTGGGGGCGGGGAACACCGGGGAGCTGTTTTTT. This translates into CATSDPVGAGNTGELFF.